These T cell receptor beta chains were read from a single sample in a study of T cells expressing NK-cell markers. TCRdb reprocessed the 5' RACE reads; each CDR3 protein has one entry and no DNA is given. The table lists 250,000 to 300,000 distinct CDR3 sequences. The sequenced sample consisted of blood T cells: a sorted CD56 or NKG2C T cell subset, CD4+ or CD8+ T cells, or bulk PBMC T cells (not recorded which). These receptors came from a man younger than 35 in good health. Both conserved end residues are part of each CDR3. Each record gives: J gene, CDR3 length, V gene, CDR3 protein.

TRBJ1-4	14	TRBV7-6	CASSLTATSEKLFF
TRBJ1-1	11	TRBV4-3	CASSRQGMAFF
TRBJ2-7	17	TRBV4-3	CASSQDYGGVSSYEQYF
TRBJ2-1	15	TRBV5-6	CASSLYDGTYNEQFF
TRBJ2-5	15	TRBV5-4	CASSLRSSLQETQYF
TRBJ2-5	15	TRBV20-1	CSASNYGKGGAPQYF
TRBJ2-1	15	TRBV18	CASSPPAGGDNEQFF
TRBJ2-1	14	TRBV7-2	CASSLPVAFGEQFF
TRBJ2-2	15	TRBV9	CASSVAQGHTGELFF
TRBJ2-2	15	TRBV7-8	CASSLRIENTGELFF
TRBJ2-1	16	TRBV4-2	CASSQDGEASEGEQFF
TRBJ1-1	14	TRBV7-9	CASSTTGRNTEAFF
TRBJ2-1	16	TRBV18	CASSPFKGDSYNEQFF
TRBJ2-7	14	TRBV10-3	CATTRDPSSYEQYF
TRBJ2-1	16	TRBV5-1	CASSPEGGQVNNEQFF
TRBJ1-6	15	TRBV20-1	CSARDTGQLNSPLHF
TRBJ2-7	18	TRBV11-2	CASSSRTGPGGRSYEQYF